A selection of T cell receptor beta chains follows, all from one sample in a study of cytomegalovirus exposure and HLA in healthy donors. TCRdb's table, derived via immunoSEQ multiplex PCR, lists solely in-frame clones and lacks some. This table has around 260,000 clones, 80% to 95% appearing once. The sample was PBMCs. The receptors come from a woman aged 30 to 39 in good health and CMV-seronegative. Each CDR3 is given with its conserved first and last residue. A clone size is listed for some rows: how often the clone was seen (once, few, many), or a class if it is expanded.

clone_size	v_call	j_call	cdr3_aa
NA	TRBV28	TRBJ2-6	CASSLQGPSSGANVLTF
NA	TRBV28	TRBJ2-5	CASSLGGLFGGETQYF
NA	TRBV4-3	TRBJ1-5	CASSPGQGGSQPQHF
NA	TRBV5-1	TRBJ2-1	CASSLVSMNEQFF
NA	TRBV28	TRBJ1-5	CASRIQGASNQPQHF
NA	TRBV28	TRBJ2-1	CASSLAGAREAYTYNEQFF
once	TRBV7-9	TRBJ2-1	CASSRGWDEQFF
NA	TRBV29-1	TRBJ1-2	CSVDLGTGPGYTF
NA	TRBV14	TRBJ2-2	CASSPAVNTGELFF
NA	TRBV28	TRBJ2-4	CASRDRVAENIQYF
NA	TRBV4-3	TRBJ2-6	CASSQESIWMSSSGANVLTF
NA	TRBV27	TRBJ2-6	CASSFGDSVSGANVLTF
few	TRBV9	TRBJ1-5	CASSVASNQPQHF
NA	TRBV28	TRBJ2-7	CASNPGTSGSYEQYF
NA	TRBV27	TRBJ2-1	CASSVGTSGDNEQFF
NA	TRBV27	TRBJ1-2	CASRPRQAHYGYTF
NA	TRBV19	TRBJ2-7	CASSPSGGAYEQYF
NA	TRBV29-1	TRBJ2-1	CSVVLAVNNEQFF
few	TRBV4-1	TRBJ1-2	CASSHLTQRDGYTF
once	TRBV5-1	TRBJ2-7	CASSPLGAGRVEQYF
NA	TRBV19	TRBJ1-1	CASSIGGGNTEAFF
once	TRBV19	TRBJ2-3	CASSRRDRNTDTQYF
NA	TRBV10-3	TRBJ2-1	CAISDVDTYNEQFF
once	TRBV5-1	TRBJ2-1	CASSLAGTGAFKEQFF
NA	TRBV6-5	TRBJ2-5	CASSYSTSQTQYF
NA	TRBV28	TRBJ2-7	CASSLFKGGYEQYF
NA	TRBV4-3	TRBJ2-3	CASSQALVETQYF
NA	TRBV14	TRBJ2-3	CASSQGGLAGRSGTDTQYF
NA	TRBV7-6	TRBJ2-7	CASSTLPGQGAYEQYF
NA	TRBV13	TRBJ2-3	CASSLGRLTDTQYF
NA	TRBV6-5	TRBJ2-1	CASCASGEYNEQFF
NA	TRBV19	TRBJ2-1	CASRLAGVWNEQFF
NA	TRBV9	TRBJ1-3	CASSVEGTVRSGNTIYF
NA	TRBV6-1	TRBJ1-2	CASSEGGGWGYGYTF
NA	TRBV7-3	TRBJ2-1	CASSLMAGGGNEQFF
NA	TRBV15	TRBJ2-3	CATEGTDTQYF
NA	TRBV2	TRBJ1-5	CAGQADRGLSEPQHF
NA	TRBV19	TRBJ1-2	CASREVRVGLYGYTF
NA	TRBV27	TRBJ2-1	CASSLSPGSGNYEQFF
NA	TRBV29-1	TRBJ1-2	CSAKTGYGRNIYGYTF
NA	TRBV29-1	TRBJ2-7	CSVVVPSPYEQYF
NA	TRBV5-1	TRBJ2-1	CASSLNGGEYNEQFF
NA	TRBV30	TRBJ2-1	CAWSVAGGPGDEQFF
few	TRBV28	TRBJ2-7	CASTDYYEQYF
once	TRBV10-2	TRBJ1-1	CASGSTEAFF
NA	TRBV7-2	TRBJ2-3	CASSPTGVKTDTQYF
once	TRBV2	TRBJ2-7	CASSGRAGDGYEQYF
NA	TRBV7-9	TRBJ2-1	CASSLTRLGAVEQFF
NA	TRBV18	TRBJ2-7	CASSPTGGISEQYF
NA	TRBV15	TRBJ1-4	CATSILGGGGFTNEKLFF
NA	TRBV11-2	TRBJ2-7	CASSLVRTGEGEQYF